This T cell receptor (beta chain) was recorded in a study of T-cell memory formation after mild COVID-19. This CDR3 is built from 14 residues. The germline V gene has CDR1 SGHDN and CDR2 FVKESK. The V end was cut by 4 bases, the J end by 5 bases, with 14 bases between. Study-wide findings and caveats: Memory sampled before infection contained some responding clones, suggesting cross-reactive memory joined.

On this clonotype itself: The antigen remains undetermined.

TCRdb re-derived calls from the 5' RACE reads in MiXCR, one entry per CDR3 protein. This table holds roughly 410,000 distinct CDR3 sequences, approximately 25% found once. Specimen: PBMCs or a T cell subset sorted from them (not recorded which). This TCR was sampled from an adult woman who had mild COVID-19 (a few samples of this study predate the infection). Cell type and time point are not known. J is TRBJ2-5 and V is TRBV14; D is unclear. The CDR3 loop is CASSRLGPAETQYF. As DNA, the CDR3 is TGTGCCAGCAGCCGACTTGGACCCGCGGAGACCCAGTACTTC.